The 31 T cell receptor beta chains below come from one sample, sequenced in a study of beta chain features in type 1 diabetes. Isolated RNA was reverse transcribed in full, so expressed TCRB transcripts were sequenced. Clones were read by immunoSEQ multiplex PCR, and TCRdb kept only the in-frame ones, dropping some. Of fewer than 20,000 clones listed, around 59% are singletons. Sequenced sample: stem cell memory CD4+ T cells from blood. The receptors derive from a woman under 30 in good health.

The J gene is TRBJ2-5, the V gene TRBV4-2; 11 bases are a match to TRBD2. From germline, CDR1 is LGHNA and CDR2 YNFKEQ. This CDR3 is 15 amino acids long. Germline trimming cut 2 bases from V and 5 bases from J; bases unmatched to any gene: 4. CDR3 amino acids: CASSQLAGGPETQYF. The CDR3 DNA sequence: TGTGCCAGCAGCCAATTAGCGGGGGGGCCGGAGACCCAGTACTTC.

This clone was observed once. Here the CDR3 DNA reads TGTGCCAGCGCCGCGACAGGGAACACTGAAGCTTTCTTT. Its protein is CASAATGNTEAFF. The V call is TRBV11-2, the J call TRBJ1-1; D perhaps matches TRBD1 (6 bases). The CDR3 has 13 amino acids. The V gene lost 8 bases and the J gene lost 1 base, with 11 bases spanning the gap. Germline CDR1 and CDR2: SGHAT and FQNNGV.

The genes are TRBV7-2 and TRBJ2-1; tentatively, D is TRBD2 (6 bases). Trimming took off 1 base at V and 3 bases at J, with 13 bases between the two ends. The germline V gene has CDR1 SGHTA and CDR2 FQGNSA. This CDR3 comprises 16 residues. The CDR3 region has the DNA TGTGCCAGCAGCTTAGGCCGGTGGACTAACTACAATGAGCAGTTCTTC. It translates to CASSLGRWTNYNEQFF.

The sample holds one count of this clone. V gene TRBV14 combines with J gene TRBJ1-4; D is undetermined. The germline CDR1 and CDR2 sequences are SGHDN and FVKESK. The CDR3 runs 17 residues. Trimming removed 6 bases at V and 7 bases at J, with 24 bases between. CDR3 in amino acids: CASSPLASDATAEKLFF. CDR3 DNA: TGTGCCAGCAGTCCTTTGGCTAGCGACGCTACCGCTGAAAAACTGTTTTTT.

CDR3 DNA: TGTGCCAGCAGCTTAGACTGGAGCACAGATACGCAGTATTTT. As protein: CASSLDWSTDTQYF. The chain is built from TRBV7-2 and TRBJ2-3; D is ambiguous. CDR3 length equals 14 residues. Germline loops: CDR1 SGHTA, CDR2 FQGNSA. V was cut by 1 base and J by 0 bases, with 5 bases left in between.

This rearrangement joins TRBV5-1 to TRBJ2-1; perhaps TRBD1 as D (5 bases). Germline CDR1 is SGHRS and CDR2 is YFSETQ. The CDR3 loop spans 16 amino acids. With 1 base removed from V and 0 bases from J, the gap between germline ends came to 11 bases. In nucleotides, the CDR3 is TGCGCCAGCAGCTTGACAGGCCAGAGCTCCTACAATGAGCAGTTCTTC. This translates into CASSLTGQSSYNEQFF.

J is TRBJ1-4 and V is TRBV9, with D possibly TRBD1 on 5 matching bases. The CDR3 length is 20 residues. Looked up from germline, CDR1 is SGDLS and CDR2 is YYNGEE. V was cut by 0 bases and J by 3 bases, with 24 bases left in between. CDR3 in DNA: TGTGCCAGCAGCGTAGTACTCCCGTCCCGACAGCCGTGGGCTAATGAAAAACTGTTTTTT. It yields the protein CASSVVLPSRQPWANEKLFF.

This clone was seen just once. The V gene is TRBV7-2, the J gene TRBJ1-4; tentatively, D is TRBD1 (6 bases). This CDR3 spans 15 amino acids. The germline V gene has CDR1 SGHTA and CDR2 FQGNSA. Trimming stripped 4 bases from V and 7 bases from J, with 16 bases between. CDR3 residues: CASSSFRGMGEKLFF. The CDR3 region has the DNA TGTGCCAGCAGCTCCTTCAGGGGTATGGGTGAAAAACTGTTTTTT.

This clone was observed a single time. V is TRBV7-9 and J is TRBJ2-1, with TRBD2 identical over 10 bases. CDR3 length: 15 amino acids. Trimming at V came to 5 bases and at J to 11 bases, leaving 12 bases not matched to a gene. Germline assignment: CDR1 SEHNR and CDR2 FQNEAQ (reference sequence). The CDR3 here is CASSLTGLAGEQQFF. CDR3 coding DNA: TGTGCCAGCAGCCTGACCGGCCTAGCGGGAGAGCAGCAGTTCTTC.

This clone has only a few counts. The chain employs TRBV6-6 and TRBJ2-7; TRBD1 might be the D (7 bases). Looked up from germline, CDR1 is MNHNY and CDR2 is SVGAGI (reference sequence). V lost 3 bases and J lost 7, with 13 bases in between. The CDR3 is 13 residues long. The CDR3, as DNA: TGTGCCAGCAGTTATTCGACAGGGAGGGAGCAGTACTTC. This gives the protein CASSYSTGREQYF.

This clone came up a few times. CDR3 DNA: TGCAGCGTTTCGCTTGGACAGGCAAACACTGAAGCTTTCTTT. Encoded protein: CSVSLGQANTEAFF. The rearrangement links TRBV29-1 to TRBJ1-1; 7 bases agree with TRBD1. The CDR3 consists of 14 residues. Germline V gene lookup returns CDR1 SQVTM and CDR2 ANQGSEA. V lost 5 bases, J lost 2 bases, and 8 bases stayed unmatched.

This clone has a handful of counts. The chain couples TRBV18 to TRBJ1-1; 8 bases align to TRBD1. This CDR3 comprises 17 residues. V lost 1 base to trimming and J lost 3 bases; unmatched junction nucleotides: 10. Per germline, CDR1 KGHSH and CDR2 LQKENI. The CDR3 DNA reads TGTGCCAGCTCACCACGCTTGACAGGGGTGATGGACACTGAAGCTTTCTTT. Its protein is CASSPRLTGVMDTEAFF.

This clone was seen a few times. Here the CDR3 reads CASSFGGGQETQYF. DNA of the CDR3: TGTGCCAGCAGCTTCGGGGGGGGCCAAGAGACCCAGTACTTC. The chain combines TRBV5-4 with TRBJ2-5; TRBD2 agrees at 8 bases. CDR3 length: 14 residues. CDR1 is SGHNT, CDR2 YYREEE, per germline (reference sequence). V was clipped by 2 bases and J by 1 base; unmatched bases: 1.

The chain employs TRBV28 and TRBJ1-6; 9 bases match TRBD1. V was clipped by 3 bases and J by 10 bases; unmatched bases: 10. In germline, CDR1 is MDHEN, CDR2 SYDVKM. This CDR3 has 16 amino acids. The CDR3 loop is CASSFRSGQGSSPLHF. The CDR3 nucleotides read TGTGCCAGCAGTTTTCGGTCGGGACAGGGTTCCTCACCCCTCCACTTT. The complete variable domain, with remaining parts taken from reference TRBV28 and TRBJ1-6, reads DVKVTQSSRYLVKRTGEKVFLECVQDMDHENMFWYRQDPGLGLRLIYFSYDVKMKEKGDIPEGYSVSREKKERFSLILESASTNQTSMYLCASSFRSGQGSSPLHFGNGTRLTVT.

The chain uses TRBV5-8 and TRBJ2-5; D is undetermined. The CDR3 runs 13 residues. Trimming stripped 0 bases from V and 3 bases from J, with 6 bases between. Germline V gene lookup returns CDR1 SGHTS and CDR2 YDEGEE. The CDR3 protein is CASSLDREETQYF. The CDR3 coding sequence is TGTGCCAGCAGCTTGGATAGAGAAGAGACCCAGTACTTC.

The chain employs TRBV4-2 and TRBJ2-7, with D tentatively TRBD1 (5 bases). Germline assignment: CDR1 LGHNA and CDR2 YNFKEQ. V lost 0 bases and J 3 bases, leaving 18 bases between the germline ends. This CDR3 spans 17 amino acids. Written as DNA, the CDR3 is TGTGCCAGCAGCCAAGATAAAGGGAAAGGGGCTCTCTACGAGCAGTACTTC. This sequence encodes CASSQDKGKGALYEQYF.

The CDR3 loop is CASSQEGGPLAGGANEQFF. The CDR3 coding sequence is TGTGCCAGCAGCCAAGAGGGTGGGCCTCTAGCGGGTGGGGCTAATGAGCAGTTCTTC. This chain connects TRBV4-2 to TRBJ2-1, with TRBD2 matching over 8 bases. With 0 bases clipped from V and 7 bases from J, the junction kept 17 bases outside the gene matches. CDR1 and CDR2 (germline): LGHNA, YNFKEQ. This CDR3 has 19 residues.

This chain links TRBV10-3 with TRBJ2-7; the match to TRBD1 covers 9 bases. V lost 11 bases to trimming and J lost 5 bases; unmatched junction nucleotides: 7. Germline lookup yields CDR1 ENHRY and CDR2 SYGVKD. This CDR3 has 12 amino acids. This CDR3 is CAAGQGWDEQYF. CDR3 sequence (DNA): TGTGCCGCGGGACAGGGTTGGGACGAGCAGTACTTC.

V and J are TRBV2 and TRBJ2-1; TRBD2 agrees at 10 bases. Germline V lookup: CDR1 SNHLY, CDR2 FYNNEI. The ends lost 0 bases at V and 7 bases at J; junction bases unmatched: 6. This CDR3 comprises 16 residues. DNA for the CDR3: TGTGCCAGCAGTGAAGCGGGAGCGGGAGGGGGAAATGAGCAGTTCTTC. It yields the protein CASSEAGAGGGNEQFF.

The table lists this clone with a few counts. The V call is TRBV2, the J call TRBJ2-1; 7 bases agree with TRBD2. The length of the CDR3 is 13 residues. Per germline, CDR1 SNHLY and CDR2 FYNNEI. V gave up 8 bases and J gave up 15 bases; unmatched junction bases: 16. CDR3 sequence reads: CASGSELARERFF. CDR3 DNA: TGTGCCAGCGGCAGTGAACTAGCGAGGGAGAGGTTCTTC.

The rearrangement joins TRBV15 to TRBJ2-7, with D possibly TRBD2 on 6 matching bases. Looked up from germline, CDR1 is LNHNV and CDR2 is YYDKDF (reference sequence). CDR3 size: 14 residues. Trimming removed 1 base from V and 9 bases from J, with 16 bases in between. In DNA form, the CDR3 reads TGTGCCACCAGCAGAGGGGGGAGGCCCGCCGGGCAGTACTTC. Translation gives CATSRGGRPAGQYF.

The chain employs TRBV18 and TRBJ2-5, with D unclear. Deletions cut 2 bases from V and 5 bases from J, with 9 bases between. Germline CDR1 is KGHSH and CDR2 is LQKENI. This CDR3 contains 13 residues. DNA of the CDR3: TGTGCCAGCTCACCAGGCTCAGTTGAGACCCAGTACTTC. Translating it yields CASSPGSVETQYF.

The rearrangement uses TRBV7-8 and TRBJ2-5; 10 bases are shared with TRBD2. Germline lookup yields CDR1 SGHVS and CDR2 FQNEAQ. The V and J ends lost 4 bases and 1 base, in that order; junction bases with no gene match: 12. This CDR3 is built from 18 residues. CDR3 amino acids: CASSYTIRLAGAQETQYF. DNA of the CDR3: TGTGCCAGCAGCTATACGATACGGCTAGCGGGAGCCCAAGAGACCCAGTACTTC.

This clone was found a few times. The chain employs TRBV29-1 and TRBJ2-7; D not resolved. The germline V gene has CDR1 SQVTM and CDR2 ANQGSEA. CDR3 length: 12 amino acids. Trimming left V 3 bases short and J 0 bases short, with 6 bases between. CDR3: CSVDDNSYEQYF. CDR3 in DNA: TGCAGCGTTGATGACAACTCCTACGAGCAGTACTTC.

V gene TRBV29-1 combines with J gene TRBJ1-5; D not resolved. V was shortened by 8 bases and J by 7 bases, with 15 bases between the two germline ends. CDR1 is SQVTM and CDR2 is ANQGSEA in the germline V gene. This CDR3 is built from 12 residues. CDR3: CSTGSGYQPQHF. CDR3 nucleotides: TGCAGCACGGGGTCGGGATACCAGCCCCAGCATTTT.

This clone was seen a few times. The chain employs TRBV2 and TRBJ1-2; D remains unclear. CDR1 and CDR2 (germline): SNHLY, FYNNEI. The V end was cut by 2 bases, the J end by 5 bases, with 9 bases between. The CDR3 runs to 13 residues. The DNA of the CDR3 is TGTGCCAGCAGTGAATTGGTCGGGTATGGCTACACCTTC. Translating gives CASSELVGYGYTF.

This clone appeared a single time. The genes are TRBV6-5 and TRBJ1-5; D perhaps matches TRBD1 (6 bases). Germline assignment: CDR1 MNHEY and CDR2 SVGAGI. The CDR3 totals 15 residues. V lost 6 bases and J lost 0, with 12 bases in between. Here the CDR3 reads CASRAQGYSNQPQHF. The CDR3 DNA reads TGTGCCAGCAGAGCACAGGGATATAGCAATCAGCCCCAGCATTTT.

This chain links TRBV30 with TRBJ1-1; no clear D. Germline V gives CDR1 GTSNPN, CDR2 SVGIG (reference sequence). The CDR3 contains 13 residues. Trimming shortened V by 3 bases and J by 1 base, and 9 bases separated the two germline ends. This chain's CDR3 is CAWRRRENTEAFF. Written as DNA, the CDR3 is TGTGCCTGGAGGCGGAGGGAGAACACTGAAGCTTTCTTT. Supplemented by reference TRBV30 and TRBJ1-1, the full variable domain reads SQTIHQWPATLVQPVGSPLSLECTVEGTSNPNLYWYRQAAGRGLQLLFYSVGIGQISSEVPQNLSASRPQDRQFILSSKKLLLSDSGFYLCAWRRRENTEAFFGQGTRLTVV.

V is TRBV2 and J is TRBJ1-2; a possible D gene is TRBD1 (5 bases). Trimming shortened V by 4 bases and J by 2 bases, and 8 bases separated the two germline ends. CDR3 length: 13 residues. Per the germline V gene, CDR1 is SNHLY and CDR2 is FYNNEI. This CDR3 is CASSVDKNYGYTF. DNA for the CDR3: TGTGCCAGCAGTGTGGACAAGAACTATGGCTACACCTTC.

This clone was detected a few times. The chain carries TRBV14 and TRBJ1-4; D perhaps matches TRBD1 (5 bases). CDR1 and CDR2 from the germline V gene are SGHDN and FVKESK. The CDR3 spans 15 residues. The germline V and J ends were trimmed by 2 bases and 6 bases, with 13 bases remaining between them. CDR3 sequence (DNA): TGTGCCAGCAGCCAAAGAGTCAGGGATGATGAAAAACTGTTTTTT. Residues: CASSQRVRDDEKLFF.

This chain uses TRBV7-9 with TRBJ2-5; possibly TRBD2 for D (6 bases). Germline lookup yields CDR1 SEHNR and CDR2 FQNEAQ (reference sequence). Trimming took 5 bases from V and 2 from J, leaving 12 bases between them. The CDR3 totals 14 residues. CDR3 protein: CASSLSGLQETQYF. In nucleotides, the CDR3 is TGTGCCAGCAGCCTGAGCGGGCTTCAAGAGACCCAGTACTTC.